This T cell receptor (beta chain) emerged from a study of T cell responses to AZD1222 COVID-19 vaccine. Profiled with immunoSEQ multiplex PCR; TCRdb holds only in-frame clones, not every one. Altogether more than 100,000 clones are present, about 92% being singletons, with the ten largest covering about 5%. This TCR was sampled from an adult in good health. Source: peripheral blood, taken on day 0 of AZD1222 vaccination.

The CDR3: CASSIGQTNEKLFF. CDR3 nucleotides: TGTGCCAGCAGTATCGGCCAAACTAATGAAAAACTGTTTTTT. V and J are TRBV6-5 and TRBJ1-4; no clear D. Germline V gene sequence: CDR1 MNHEY, CDR2 SVGAGI. Deletions cut 5 bases from V and 1 base from J, with 8 bases between. The CDR3 is made up of 14 amino acids.